This TCR beta chain is drawn from a study of blood T cell repertoires in COVID-19. Study overall: Collection of acute and convalescent COVID-19 samples took place in the United States, Italy and Spain.

Germline CDR1 reads GTSNPN; CDR2 reads SVGIG (reference sequence). The CDR3 is 14 amino acids. The J segment lost 7 bases and the V segment lost 0 bases, leaving 6 bases of the junction unmatched. Sequencing used immunoSEQ multiplex PCR; TCRdb keeps in-frame clones, though not all of them. The data contain some 90,000 clones, approximately 89% of them singletons. The chain links TRBV30 to TRBJ2-3; 8 positions match TRBD1. The sequencing input was peripheral blood. The source is a man aged 45-65 years with acute or convalescent COVID-19. DNA of the CDR3: TGTGCCTGGAGTGTTGAGAGGACAGGGAATACGCAGTATTTT. It is translated as CAWSVERTGNTQYF.